The sequence of this T cell receptor (beta chain) was determined in a study of cytomegalovirus exposure and HLA in healthy donors. Concerning this clone itself: Antigen: not known.

General study points: It was confirmed in vitro that a few of the CMV-associated chains were specific for CMV antigens.

The PCR had 60 Vbeta and 13 Jbeta primers. The table came from immunoSEQ multiplex PCR; TCRdb's copy has only in-frame clones and leaves some out. Here the sample spans roughly 120,000 clones, over 60% being singletons. J lost 2 bases, V lost 2 bases, and 5 bases had no gene match. CDR1 and CDR2 (germline): SGHNT, YYREEE (reference sequence). This CDR3 contains 15 residues. The chain uses TRBV5-4 and TRBJ1-1; 8 bases agree with TRBD1. Sequencing was performed on PBMCs. This TCR came from a middle-aged man in good health and CMV-seronegative. CDR3 in amino acids: CASSFRDRSNTEAFF. The CDR3 nucleotides are TGTGCCAGCAGCTTTAGGGACAGGTCTAACACTGAAGCTTTCTTT.